This is a list of T cell receptor beta chains from one sample in a study of cytomegalovirus exposure and HLA in healthy donors. The assay was immunoSEQ multiplex PCR, and TCRdb's table has in-frame clones only and misses some. The repertoire has some 130,000 clones, roughly 70% of them found once; the top ten carry about 2.9%. What was sequenced was PBMCs. The receptors were sampled from a man aged 40-50 years in good health and CMV-seronegative. Each CDR3 is given with its conserved first and last residue. D genes are given only for firm matches. Clone size, where shown, is once, few, many, or a class for clones that have expanded.

size,V,J,D,DNA,CDR3
few,TRBV5-1,TRBJ1-4,NA,TGCGCCAGCAGCTTGGATTTTCGGGGAGTTAATGAAAAACTGTTTTTT,CASSLDFRGVNEKLFF
few,TRBV7-9,TRBJ2-7,TRBD2,TGTGCCAGCAGCTTAGCGACGACTAGCGGGGGGCTGGAGCAGTACTTC,CASSLATTSGGLEQYF
NA,TRBV6-4,TRBJ2-7,TRBD2,TGTGCCAGCAGTGACTCGATAAAGCGGGAGTTCTCCTACGAGCAGTACTTC,CASSDSIKREFSYEQYF
NA,TRBV28,TRBJ1-2,NA,TGTGCCCACGCGGCTACCTATGGCTACACCTTC,CAHAATYGYTF
once,TRBV5-1,TRBJ2-7,NA,TGCGCCAGCAGCCCTCGACAGGCCTCCTACGAGCAGTACTTC,CASSPRQASYEQYF
NA,TRBV7-9,TRBJ1-2,NA,TGTGCCAGCAGCTTAGTGGGAGTAGGGGGCTATGGCTACACCTTC,CASSLVGVGGYGYTF
few,TRBV6-1,TRBJ2-7,TRBD2,TGTGCCAGCAGTGAGTCCTGGGGGGGCTACGAGCAGTACTTC,CASSESWGGYEQYF
few,TRBV5-1,TRBJ2-7,NA,TGCGCCAGCAGCGTCAGGGGCGCCCACGAGCAGTACTTC,CASSVRGAHEQYF
NA,TRBV6-5,TRBJ1-4,NA,TGTGCCAGCAGTTACTGGGCAGGGGTGGGAGAAAAACTGTTTTTT,CASSYWAGVGEKLFF
NA,TRBV5-6,TRBJ2-2,NA,TGTGCCAGCAGCTTGGCGGCAGGCGAGCTGTTTTTT,CASSLAAGELFF
NA,TRBV18,TRBJ1-5,TRBD1,TGTGCCAGCTCACCACCGGGACAGGGGGTCACTCAGCCCCAGCATTTT,CASSPPGQGVTQPQHF
NA,TRBV11-2,TRBJ2-7,NA,TGTGCCAGCAGCTTAGCCGTGGGGCGAAGCTCCTACGAGCAGTACTTC,CASSLAVGRSSYEQYF
NA,TRBV7-8,TRBJ1-1,NA,TGTGCCAGCAAACCCAATCGGGGGAACACTGAAGCTTTCTTT,CASKPNRGNTEAFF
few,TRBV5-1,TRBJ2-1,NA,TGCGCCAGCAGCTTGGACCCACAGGGAAATGAGCAGTTCTTC,CASSLDPQGNEQFF
NA,TRBV10-3,TRBJ2-3,NA,TGTGCCACCTTTACTAGCCTTTCTAGCACAGATACGCAGTATTTT,CATFTSLSSTDTQYF
once,TRBV27,TRBJ2-7,NA,TGTGCCAGCAGTTCGAACCCGACAGGCGCCTACGAGCAGTACTTC,CASSSNPTGAYEQYF
NA,TRBV7-9,TRBJ2-5,NA,TGTGCCAGCAGCCCGAGAGGGTCGGGGAGAGAGACCCAGTACTTC,CASSPRGSGRETQYF
NA,TRBV5-3,TRBJ2-7,TRBD2,TGTGCCAGAAGCTTGGCCGGGCCTAGCGGGGGGCCGACGAGCTCCTACGAGCAGTACTTC,CARSLAGPSGGPTSSYEQYF
once,TRBV9,TRBJ1-2,TRBD1,TGTGCCAGCAGCGTAGCAACAGGGGGCGGTTATGGCTACACCTTC,CASSVATGGGYGYTF
NA,TRBV30,TRBJ1-2,NA,TGTGCCTGGAGCGGCCAGGGGAGGGTGGGTGGCTACACCTTC,CAWSGQGRVGGYTF
NA,TRBV6-1,TRBJ2-3,TRBD1,TGTGCCAGCAGAACAGGGGGCGCAGGCACAGATACGCAGTATTTT,CASRTGGAGTDTQYF
NA,TRBV2,TRBJ2-1,NA,TGTGCCAGCAGTGAGGAGGCGGTAGGGTACAATGAGCAGTTCTTC,CASSEEAVGYNEQFF
NA,TRBV27,TRBJ2-3,TRBD2,TGTGCCAGCAGTTCCCGGGACTATTACACAGGTACGCAGTATTTT,CASSSRDYYTGTQYF
NA,TRBV9,TRBJ2-5,NA,TGTGCCAGCAGCGTTGAGGGGACTTCTCTCCTAGAGACCCAGTACTTC,CASSVEGTSLLETQYF
few,TRBV6-6,TRBJ2-7,NA,TGTGCCAGCAGTCCTCAGGGGTACGAGCAGTACTTC,CASSPQGYEQYF
NA,TRBV27,TRBJ2-3,NA,TGTGCCAGCAGTCCCCGGGGAACTCAGGACACAGATACGCAGTATTTT,CASSPRGTQDTDTQYF
NA,TRBV5-6,TRBJ2-7,NA,TGTGCCAGCAGCTCCCAGGGGGGTGGGACCTACGAGCAGTACTTC,CASSSQGGGTYEQYF
NA,TRBV2,TRBJ2-1,NA,TGTGCCAGCAGTGTGGAGAGCTCCTACAATGAGCAGTTCTTC,CASSVESSYNEQFF
NA,TRBV30,TRBJ2-2,TRBD2,TGTGCCTGGAGTGTTCCACGGGGGAGGGGCAGCGGGGAGCTGTTTTTT,CAWSVPRGRGSGELFF
NA,TRBV7-9,TRBJ1-4,NA,TGTGCCAGCAGCTTATTCTCTGAGAATGAAAAACTGTTTTTT,CASSLFSENEKLFF
NA,TRBV28,TRBJ1-1,TRBD1,TGTGCCAGCAGTTTTAGAGGACAGGGCACTGAAGCTTTCTTT,CASSFRGQGTEAFF
NA,TRBV4-2,TRBJ2-7,TRBD2,TGTGCCAGCAGCCAATTCCTAGCGGAGGGGTACTACGAGCAGTACTTC,CASSQFLAEGYYEQYF
NA,TRBV15,TRBJ2-2,NA,TGTGCCACCAGCAGGCAGGGCGGGAACACCGGGGAGCTGTTTTTT,CATSRQGGNTGELFF
NA,TRBV25-1,TRBJ2-3,TRBD1,TGTGCCAGCAGGCCAAACAGGGGGAGCAATACAGATACGCAGTATTTT,CASRPNRGSNTDTQYF
NA,TRBV27,TRBJ2-5,TRBD2,TGTGCCAGCAGTTTCCTTTGGGGGGGTACGGCGGAGACCCAGTACTTC,CASSFLWGGTAETQYF
NA,TRBV5-4,TRBJ2-1,TRBD1,TGTGCCAGCACCGACCGGGACAGATACAATGAGCAGTTCTTC,CASTDRDRYNEQFF
NA,TRBV5-4,TRBJ2-2,TRBD2,TGTGCCAGCAGCCAGGGACTAGCGGGGGATGCCGGGGAGCTGTTTTTT,CASSQGLAGDAGELFF
NA,TRBV4-2,TRBJ2-5,NA,TGTGCCAGCAGCCAGGGCACAGGGGCCGGGGGAGAGACCCAGTACTTC,CASSQGTGAGGETQYF
NA,TRBV11-3,TRBJ2-2,NA,TGTGCCAGCAGCTTAGTTGGTAGCACCGGGGAGCTGTTTTTT,CASSLVGSTGELFF
once,TRBV14,TRBJ2-5,TRBD2,TGTGCCAGCAGCCAAGATGGGCGGGGGGGCCGGGAGACCCAGTACTTC,CASSQDGRGGRETQYF
few,TRBV6-4,TRBJ1-1,NA,TGTGCCAGCAGTGCCACCCCGGGGGGAGGGGGAGCCACTGAAGCTTTCTTT,CASSATPGGGGATEAFF
NA,TRBV7-6,TRBJ2-7,NA,TGTGCCAGCAGCTTAGATAGCGGAGCCTACGAGCAGTACTTC,CASSLDSGAYEQYF
NA,TRBV7-9,TRBJ2-5,TRBD1,TGTGCCAGCAGCCATCCGGGACAGGGGGACCAAGAGACCCAGTACTTC,CASSHPGQGDQETQYF
NA,TRBV6-5,TRBJ2-7,TRBD2,TGTGCCAGCAGTTACTTTGCGGGAGGGCCCTCCGAGCAGTACTTC,CASSYFAGGPSEQYF
NA,TRBV25-1,TRBJ2-1,TRBD2,TGTGCCAGCAGTAAAGCGGGAGGATCCTACAATGAGCAGTTCTTC,CASSKAGGSYNEQFF
NA,TRBV18,TRBJ2-1,TRBD2,TGTGCCAGCTCACGGACTAGCGACGAGCAGTTCTTC,CASSRTSDEQFF